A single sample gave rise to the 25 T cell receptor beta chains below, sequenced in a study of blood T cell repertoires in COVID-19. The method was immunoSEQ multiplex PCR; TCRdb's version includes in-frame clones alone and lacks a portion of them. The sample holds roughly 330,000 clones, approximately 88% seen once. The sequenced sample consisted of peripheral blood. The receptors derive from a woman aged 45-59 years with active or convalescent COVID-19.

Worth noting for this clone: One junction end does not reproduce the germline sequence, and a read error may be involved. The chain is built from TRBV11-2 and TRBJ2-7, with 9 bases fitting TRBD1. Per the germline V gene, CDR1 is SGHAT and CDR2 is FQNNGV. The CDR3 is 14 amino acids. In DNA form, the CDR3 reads TGTGCCAGCAGCAGGGGACAGGGCTCCCACGAGCAGTACTTC. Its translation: CASSRGQGSHEQYF.

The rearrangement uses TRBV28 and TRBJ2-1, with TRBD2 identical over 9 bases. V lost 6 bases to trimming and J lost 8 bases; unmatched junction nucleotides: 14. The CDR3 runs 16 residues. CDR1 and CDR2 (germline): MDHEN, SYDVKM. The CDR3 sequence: CASSLGVAGVLDEQFF. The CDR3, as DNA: TGTGCCAGCAGCCTTGGGGTAGCGGGAGTTTTGGATGAGCAGTTCTTC.

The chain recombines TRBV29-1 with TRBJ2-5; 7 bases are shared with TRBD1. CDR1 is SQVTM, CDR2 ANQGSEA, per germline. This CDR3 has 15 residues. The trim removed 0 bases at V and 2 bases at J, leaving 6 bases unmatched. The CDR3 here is CSVEDWDRAQETQYF. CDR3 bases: TGCAGCGTTGAAGATTGGGACAGAGCTCAAGAGACCCAGTACTTC.

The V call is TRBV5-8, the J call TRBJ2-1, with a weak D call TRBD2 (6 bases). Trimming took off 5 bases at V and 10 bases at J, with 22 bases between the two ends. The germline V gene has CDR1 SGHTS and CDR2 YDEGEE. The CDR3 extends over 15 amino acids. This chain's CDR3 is CASSPTSGVVGEQFF. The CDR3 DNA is TGTGCCAGCAGTCCTACCTCGGGGGTTGTGGGGGAGCAGTTCTTC. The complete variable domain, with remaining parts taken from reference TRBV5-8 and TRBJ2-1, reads EAGVTQSPTHLIKTRGQQATLRCSPISGHTSVYWYQQALGLGLQFLLWYDEGEERNRGNFPPRFSGRQFPNYSSELNVNALELEDSALYLCASSPTSGVVGEQFFGPGTRLTVL.

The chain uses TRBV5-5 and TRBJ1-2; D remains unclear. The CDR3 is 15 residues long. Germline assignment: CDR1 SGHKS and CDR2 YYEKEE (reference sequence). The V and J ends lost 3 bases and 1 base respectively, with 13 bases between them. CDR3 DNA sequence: TGTGCCAGCAGCTGGGAGGCGGGTTTTAACTATGGCTACACCTTC. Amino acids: CASSWEAGFNYGYTF.

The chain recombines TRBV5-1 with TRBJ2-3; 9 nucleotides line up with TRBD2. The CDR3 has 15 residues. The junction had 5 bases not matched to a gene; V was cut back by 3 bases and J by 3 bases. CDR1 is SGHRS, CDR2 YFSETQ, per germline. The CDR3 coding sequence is TGCGCCAGCAGCTCCGGGACTAGCCAGACAGATACGCAGTATTTT. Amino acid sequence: CASSSGTSQTDTQYF.

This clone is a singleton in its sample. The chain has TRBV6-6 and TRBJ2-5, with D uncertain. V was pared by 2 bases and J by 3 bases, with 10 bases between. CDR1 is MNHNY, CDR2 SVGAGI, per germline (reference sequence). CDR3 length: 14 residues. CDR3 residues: CASSYLAPEETQYF. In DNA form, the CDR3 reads TGTGCCAGCAGTTACCTCGCCCCAGAAGAGACCCAGTACTTC.

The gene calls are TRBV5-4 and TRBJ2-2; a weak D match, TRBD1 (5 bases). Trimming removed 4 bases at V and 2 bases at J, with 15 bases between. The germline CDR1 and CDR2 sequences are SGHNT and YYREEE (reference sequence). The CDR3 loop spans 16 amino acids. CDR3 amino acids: CASSPRAPLNTGELFF. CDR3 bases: TGTGCCAGCAGCCCCAGGGCGCCCCTTAACACCGGGGAGCTGTTTTTT.

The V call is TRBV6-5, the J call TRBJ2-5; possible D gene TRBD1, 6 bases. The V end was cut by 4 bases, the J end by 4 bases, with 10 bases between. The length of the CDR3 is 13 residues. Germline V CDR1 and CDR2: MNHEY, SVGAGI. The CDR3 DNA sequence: TGTGCCAGCAGTTCACAAGGGGGAGAGACCCAGTACTTC. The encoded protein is CASSSQGGETQYF.

The chain's CDR3 is CASSQGDRDTEAFF. The DNA for the CDR3 is TGTGCCAGCAGCCAAGGGGACAGGGACACTGAAGCTTTCTTT. The J gene is TRBJ1-1, the V gene TRBV3-1 (or the pseudogene TRBV3-2), with 9 nucleotides matching TRBD1. Looked up from germline, CDR1 is LGHDT and CDR2 is YNNKEL (reference sequence). The J segment lost 3 bases and the V segment lost 1 base, leaving 0 bases of the junction unmatched. CDR3 length: 14 residues.

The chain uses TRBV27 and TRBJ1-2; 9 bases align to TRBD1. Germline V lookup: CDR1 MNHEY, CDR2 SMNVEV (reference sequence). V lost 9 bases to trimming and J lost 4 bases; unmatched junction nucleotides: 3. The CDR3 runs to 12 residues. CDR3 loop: CASWGQGYGYTF. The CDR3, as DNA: TGTGCCAGTTGGGGACAGGGCTATGGCTACACCTTC.

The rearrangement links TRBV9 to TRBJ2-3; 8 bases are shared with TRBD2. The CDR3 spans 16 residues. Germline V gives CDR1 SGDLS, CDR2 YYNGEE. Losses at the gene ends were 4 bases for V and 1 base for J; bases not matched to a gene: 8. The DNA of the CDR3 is TGTGCCAGCAGCACCACCGGGAGGGGGGGCACAGATACGCAGTATTTT. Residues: CASSTTGRGGTDTQYF.

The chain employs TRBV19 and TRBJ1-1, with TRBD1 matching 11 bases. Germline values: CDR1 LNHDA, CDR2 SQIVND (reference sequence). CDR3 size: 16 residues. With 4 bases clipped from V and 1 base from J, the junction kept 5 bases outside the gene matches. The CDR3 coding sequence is TGTGCCAGTAGTAACCGGGACAGGGGGGGGAACACTGAAGCTTTCTTT. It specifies CASSNRDRGGNTEAFF.

CDR3 DNA sequence: TGTGCCAGCAGCTTAGCTAGCGGGAGTTCCGGGGAGCTGTTTTTT. Protein product: CASSLASGSSGELFF. This rearrangement joins TRBV7-8 to TRBJ2-2; 9 positions agree with TRBD2. J was trimmed by 6 bases and V by 0 bases; bases with no gene match: 2. Germline V gene data show CDR1 as SGHVS and CDR2 as FQNEAQ. This CDR3 comprises 15 residues.

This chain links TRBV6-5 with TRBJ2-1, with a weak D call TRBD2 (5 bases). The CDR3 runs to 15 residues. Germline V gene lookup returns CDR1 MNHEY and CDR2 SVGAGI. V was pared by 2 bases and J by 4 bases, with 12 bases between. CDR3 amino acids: CASSYPGKQYNEQFF. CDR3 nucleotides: TGTGCCAGCAGTTACCCCGGGAAGCAGTACAATGAGCAGTTCTTC.

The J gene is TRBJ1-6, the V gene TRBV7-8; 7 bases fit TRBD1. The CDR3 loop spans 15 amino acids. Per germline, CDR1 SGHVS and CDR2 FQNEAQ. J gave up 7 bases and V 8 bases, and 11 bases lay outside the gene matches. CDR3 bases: TGTGCCAGCTTGAGGGGGCTGGTCGGCAATTCACCCCTCCACTTT. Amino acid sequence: CASLRGLVGNSPLHF. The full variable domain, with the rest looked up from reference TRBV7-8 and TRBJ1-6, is GAGVSQSPRYKVAKRGQDVALRCDPISGHVSLFWYQQALGQGPEFLTYFQNEAQLDKSGLPSDRFFAERPEGSVSTLKIQRTQQEDSAVYLCASLRGLVGNSPLHFGNGTRLTVT.

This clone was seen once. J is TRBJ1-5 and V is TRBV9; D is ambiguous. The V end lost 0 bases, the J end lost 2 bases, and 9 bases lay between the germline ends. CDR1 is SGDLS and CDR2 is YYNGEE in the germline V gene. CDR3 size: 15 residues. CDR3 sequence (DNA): TGTGCCAGCAGCGTAGGAGAAAGAGGCAATCAGCCCCAGCATTTT. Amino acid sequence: CASSVGERGNQPQHF. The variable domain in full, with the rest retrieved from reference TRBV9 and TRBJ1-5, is DSGVTQTPKHLITATGQRVTLRCSPRSGDLSVYWYQQSLDQGLQFLIQYYNGEERAKGNILERFSAQQFPDLHSELNLSSLELGDSALYFCASSVGERGNQPQHFGDGTRLSIL.

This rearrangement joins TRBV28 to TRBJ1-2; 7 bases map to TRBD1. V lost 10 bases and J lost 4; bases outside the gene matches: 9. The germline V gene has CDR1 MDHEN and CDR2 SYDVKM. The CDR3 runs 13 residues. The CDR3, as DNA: TGTGCCACCACCTCGACAGGGTCCTATGGCTACACCTTC. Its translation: CATTSTGSYGYTF.

The CDR3 DNA is TGTGCCAGCAGTTACTCGATAGGCCTAGACACCGGGGAGCTGTTTTTT. This codes for CASSYSIGLDTGELFF. The V and J genes are TRBV6-5 and TRBJ2-2, with D unclear. The germline gives CDR1 MNHEY, CDR2 SVGAGI. Trimming took 0 bases from V and 3 from J, leaving 11 bases between them. The CDR3 loop spans 16 amino acids.

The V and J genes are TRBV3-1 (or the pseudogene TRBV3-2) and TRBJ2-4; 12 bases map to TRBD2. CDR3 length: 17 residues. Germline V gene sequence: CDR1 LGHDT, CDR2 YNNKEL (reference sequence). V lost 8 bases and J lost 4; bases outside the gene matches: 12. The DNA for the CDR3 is TGTGCCAGCCTTCATACTAGCGGGGGGTTTAGGAAAAACATTCAGTACTTC. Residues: CASLHTSGGFRKNIQYF.

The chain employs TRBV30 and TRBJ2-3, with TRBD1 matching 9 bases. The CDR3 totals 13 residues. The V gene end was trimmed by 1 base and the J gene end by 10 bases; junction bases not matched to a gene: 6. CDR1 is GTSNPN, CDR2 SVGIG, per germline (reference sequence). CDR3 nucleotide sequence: TGTGCCTGGAGTGAGTCGGGACAGGGTCCGCAGTATTTT. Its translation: CAWSESGQGPQYF. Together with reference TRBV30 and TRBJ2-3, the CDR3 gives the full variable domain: SQTIHQWPATLVQPVGSPLSLECTVEGTSNPNLYWYRQAAGRGLQLLFYSVGIGQISSEVPQNLSASRPQDRQFILSSKKLLLSDSGFYLCAWSESGQGPQYFGPGTRLTVL.

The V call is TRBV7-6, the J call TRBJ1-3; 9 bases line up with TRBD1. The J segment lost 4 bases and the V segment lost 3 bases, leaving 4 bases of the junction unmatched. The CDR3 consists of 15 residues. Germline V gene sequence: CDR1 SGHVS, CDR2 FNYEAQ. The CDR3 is CASSLRQGGGNTIYF. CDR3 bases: TGTGCCAGCAGCTTGAGACAGGGGGGAGGAAACACCATATATTTT.

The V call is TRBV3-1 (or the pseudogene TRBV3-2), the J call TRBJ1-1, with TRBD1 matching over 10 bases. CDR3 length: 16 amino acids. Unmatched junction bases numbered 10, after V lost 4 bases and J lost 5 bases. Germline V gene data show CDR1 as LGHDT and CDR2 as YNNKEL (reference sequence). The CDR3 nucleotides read TGTGCCAGCAGCCTTTCTCCGACAGGGGGCTTGACTGAAGCTTTCTTT. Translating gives CASSLSPTGGLTEAFF.

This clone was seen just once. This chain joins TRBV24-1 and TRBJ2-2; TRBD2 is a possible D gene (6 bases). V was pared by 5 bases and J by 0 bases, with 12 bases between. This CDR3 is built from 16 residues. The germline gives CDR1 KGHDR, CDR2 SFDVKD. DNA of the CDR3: TGTGCCACCAGTGGCGCCGGGAGAACGAACACCGGGGAGCTGTTTTTT. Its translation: CATSGAGRTNTGELFF.

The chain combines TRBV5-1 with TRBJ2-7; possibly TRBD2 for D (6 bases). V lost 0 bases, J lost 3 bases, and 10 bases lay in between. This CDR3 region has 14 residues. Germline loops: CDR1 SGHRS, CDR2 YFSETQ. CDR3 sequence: CASSLGGTYYEQYF. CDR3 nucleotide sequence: TGCGCCAGCAGCTTGGGCGGGACCTACTACGAGCAGTACTTC.